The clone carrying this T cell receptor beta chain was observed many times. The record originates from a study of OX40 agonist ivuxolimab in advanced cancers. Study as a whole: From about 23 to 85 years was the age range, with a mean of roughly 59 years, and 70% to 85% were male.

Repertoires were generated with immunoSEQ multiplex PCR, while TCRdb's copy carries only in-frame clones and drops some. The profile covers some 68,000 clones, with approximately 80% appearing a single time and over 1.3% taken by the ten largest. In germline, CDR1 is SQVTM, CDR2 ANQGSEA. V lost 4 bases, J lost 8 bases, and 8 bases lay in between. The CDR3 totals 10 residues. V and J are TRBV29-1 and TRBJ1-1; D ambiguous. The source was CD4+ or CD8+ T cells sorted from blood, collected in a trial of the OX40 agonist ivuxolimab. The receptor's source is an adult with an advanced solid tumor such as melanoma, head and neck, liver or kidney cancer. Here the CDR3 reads CSVGHLEAFF. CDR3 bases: TGCAGCGTTGGACATTTAGAAGCTTTCTTT.